Presented here are 10 T cell receptor beta chains from one specimen sequenced in a study of spatial heterogeneity in lung cancer. Indicated time point: sample taken at primary tumor resection. One entry per CDR3 protein, called by TCRdb with MiXCR from the 5' RACE reads. The repertoire holds 20,000 to 25,000 distinct CDR3 sequences, with about 5.6% as singletons. This specimen was PBMCs, taken at surgery. Every receptor here comes from a male donor with early-stage non-small cell lung cancer.

This clonotype rates as medium-sized. As DNA, the CDR3 is TGCGCCAGCAGCCAAGGTACCAGTAGTTCCTACAATGAGCAGTTCTTC. Translated: CASSQGTSSSYNEQFF. The rearrangement joins TRBV4-3 to TRBJ2-1; D gene ambiguous. Germline V CDR1 and CDR2: LGHNA, YSLEER. Trimming stripped 1 base from V and 1 base from J, with 11 bases between. CDR3 length: 16 amino acids.

This clonotype has ten or more counts. The rearrangement joins TRBV5-4 to TRBJ2-2; 7 bases fit TRBD2. Per the germline V gene, CDR1 is SGHNT and CDR2 is YYREEE (reference sequence). V was clipped by 1 base and J by 7 bases; unmatched bases: 7. The CDR3 consists of 15 residues. DNA for the CDR3: TGTGCCAGCAGCTTGACGGGAGGAAGGGTCGGGGAGCTGTTTTTT. It yields the protein CASSLTGGRVGELFF.

This clonotype was seen ten or more times. The chain employs TRBV6-5 and TRBJ2-7; possibly TRBD1 or TRBD2 for D (5 bases each). Germline V CDR1 and CDR2: MNHEY, SVGAGI. CDR3 length equals 13 residues. With 1 base removed from V and 4 bases from J, the gap between germline ends came to 8 bases. This CDR3 reads CASSYLGRYEQYF. CDR3 DNA sequence: TGTGCCAGCAGTTACTTGGGACGGTACGAGCAGTACTTC.

There are many counts of this clonotype. V gene TRBV7-8 combines with J gene TRBJ2-7, with 7 bases identical to TRBD2. Trimming at V came to 5 bases and at J to 3 bases, leaving 13 bases not matched to a gene. In germline, CDR1 is SGHVS, CDR2 FQNEAQ. CDR3 length: 16 residues. This CDR3 reads CASSPRLAPSFYEQYF. DNA for the CDR3: TGTGCCAGCAGCCCCCGACTAGCCCCCTCATTCTACGAGCAGTACTTC.

The chain uses TRBV11-2 and TRBJ2-1; D might be TRBD1 (5 bases). Deletions cut 6 bases from V and 0 bases from J, with 12 bases between. The germline V gene encodes CDR1 SGHAT and CDR2 FQNNGV. The CDR3 is 15 residues long. CDR3 loop: CASRKGVNSYNEQFF. The CDR3 bases are TGTGCCAGCAGAAAAGGGGTTAACTCCTACAATGAGCAGTTCTTC. The full variable domain, its missing parts supplied by reference TRBV11-2 and TRBJ2-1, is EAGVAQSPRYKIIEKRQSVAFWCNPISGHATLYWYQQILGQGPKLLIQFQNNGVVDDSQLPKDRFSAERLKGVDSTLKIQPAKLEDSAVYLCASRKGVNSYNEQFFGPGTRLTVL.

By its share, this clonotype is medium-sized. V usage is TRBV10-3 and J usage is TRBJ2-5; TRBD1 matches 11 bases. V lost 5 bases to trimming and J lost 2 bases; unmatched junction nucleotides: 1. CDR3 length equals 14 residues. Germline CDR1 ENHRY, CDR2 SYGVKD. CDR3 nucleotide sequence: TGTGCCATCAGTAGGGACAGGGGGCAAGAGACCCAGTACTTC. Its protein is CAISRDRGQETQYF.

This clonotype was counted many times. The V gene is TRBV28, the J gene TRBJ1-6, with D unclear. The V gene lost 6 bases and the J gene lost 6 bases, with 3 bases spanning the gap. Germline V CDR1 and CDR2: MDHEN, SYDVKM. This CDR3 contains 11 residues. The CDR3 nucleotides read TGTGCCAGCAGGATTAATTCACCCCTCCACTTT. Translated, it gives CASRINSPLHF.

There are many counts of this clonotype. The chain employs TRBV12-3 or TRBV12-4 and TRBJ2-2; unclear D gene. The CDR3 is made up of 17 amino acids. The germline V and J ends were trimmed by 2 bases and 1 base, with 14 bases remaining between them. CDR3 protein: CASSLSVGTMNTGELFF. The CDR3, as DNA: TGTGCCAGCAGTTTATCGGTTGGTACGATGAACACCGGGGAGCTGTTTTTT.

This clonotype was recorded many times. The V call is TRBV28, the J call TRBJ2-1; TRBD2 agrees at 8 bases. V lost 6 bases and J lost 0; bases outside the gene matches: 10. This CDR3 is built from 17 residues. The germline gives CDR1 MDHEN, CDR2 SYDVKM. The CDR3 spells CASSPGLAPSSYNEQFF. The CDR3 DNA reads as TGTGCCAGCAGCCCCGGACTAGCCCCTAGCTCCTACAATGAGCAGTTCTTC.

This clonotype was counted many times. This chain joins TRBV7-9 and TRBJ1-5; D is ambiguous. This CDR3 region has 15 residues. Trimming cost V 1 base and J 0 bases, with 7 bases left between them. Germline CDR1 and CDR2: SEHNR and FQNEAQ (reference sequence). DNA of the CDR3: TGTGCCAGCAGCTTAGGGCAGACTAGCAATCAGCCCCAGCATTTT. This encodes CASSLGQTSNQPQHF.